This T cell receptor beta chain was documented in a study of CD8+CD57+ T cells in acquired aplastic anemia. TCR beta VDJ and CDR3 profiles were obtained from a genomic DNA template. TCRdb called the reads again in MiXCR, with one record for every CDR3 protein. The sample has tens of thousands of distinct CDR3 sequences; over 60% are singletons. Trimming removed 2 bases at V and 1 base at J, with 9 bases between. Germline assignment: CDR1 LNHDA and CDR2 SQIVND (reference sequence). CDR3 length: 15 amino acids. The rearrangement links TRBV19 to TRBJ1-5; D not resolved. The sequence came from a human donor in good health, serving as a control. Sample: sorted CD4+, CD8+, or CD8+CD57+ T cells (not recorded which) from PBMCs. CDR3 residues: CASSIQIFSNQPQHF. The CDR3 coding sequence is TGTGCCAGTAGTATACAGATTTTCAGCAATCAGCCCCAGCATTTT.